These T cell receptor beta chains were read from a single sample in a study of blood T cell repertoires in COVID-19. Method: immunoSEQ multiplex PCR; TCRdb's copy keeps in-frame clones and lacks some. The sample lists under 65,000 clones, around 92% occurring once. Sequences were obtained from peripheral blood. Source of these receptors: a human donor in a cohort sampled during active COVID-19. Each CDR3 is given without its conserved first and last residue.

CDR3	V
ASSQGRYNQPQH	TRBV4-1
ASSQSPRVINGYT	TRBV23-1
ASRGPIGYEQEAF	TRBV5-6
ASTGTRGSYEQY	TRBV6-6
ASSPQETQY	TRBV18
ASSFSGMRAVQETQY	TRBV27
ASSPDLTSGSTPSTDTQY	TRBV4-2
ASIRSPYSNQPQH	TRBV19
ASSLTRAGASEQY	TRBV28
ASLGSGIWQPQH	TRBV2
ASGLKRGGPDTQY	TRBV12-5
ASSHKQGSNTEAF	TRBV5-1
ASSLYTGQGNSPLH	TRBV5-4
ASTALQGGSYEQY	TRBV6-5
ASNPTGGNQPQH	TRBV6-5
ASSSPGVSIQY	TRBV12-3/TRBV12-4
ASSLESGRGVGQPQH	TRBV7-2
ASSQEVTGVTEAF	TRBV14
ASIGQVSGNTIY	TRBV6-5
ASSQRQGWQY	TRBV6-6
ASSQILTGTGELF	TRBV3-1/TRBV3-2
ASSLSDPGQNEQY	TRBV5-1
ASSIRGDTGELF	TRBV19
ASSLVDYTDTQY	TRBV5-1
ASSQGAAGGQKTQY	TRBV3-1/TRBV3-2
ASSPGLSSPLH	TRBV7-2
AISEGGGTYEQY	TRBV10-3
ASSGRRYTGELF	TRBV6-2/TRBV6-3